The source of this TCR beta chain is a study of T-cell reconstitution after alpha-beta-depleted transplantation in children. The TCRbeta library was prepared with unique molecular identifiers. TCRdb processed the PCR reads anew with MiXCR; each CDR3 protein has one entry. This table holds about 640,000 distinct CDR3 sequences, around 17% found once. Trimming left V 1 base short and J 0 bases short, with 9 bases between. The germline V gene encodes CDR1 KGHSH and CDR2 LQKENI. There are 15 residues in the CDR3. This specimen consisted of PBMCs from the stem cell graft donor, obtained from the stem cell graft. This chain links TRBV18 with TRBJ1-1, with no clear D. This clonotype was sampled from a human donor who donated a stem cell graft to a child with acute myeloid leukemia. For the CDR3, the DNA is TGTGCCAGCTCACCACGGAACATACTGAACACTGAAGCTTTCTTT. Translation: CASSPRNILNTEAFF.